This T cell receptor (beta chain) was captured in a study of blood T cell repertoires in COVID-19. Study details: The United States, Italy and Spain provided the acute and convalescent COVID-19 samples. Sample material is recorded as cDNA or gDNA derived from T cells, B-cell-depleted T cells, or PBMCs.

This clone appeared a few times. One end of the junction does not line up with germline, which may come from a read error. The assay was immunoSEQ multiplex PCR, and TCRdb's table has in-frame clones only and misses some. Here the sample spans about 180,000 clones, more than 75% being singletons. CDR1 and CDR2 from the germline V gene are SSHAT and FNYEAQ (reference sequence). The CDR3 totals 15 residues. The source material was peripheral blood. The J gene is TRBJ2-5, the V gene TRBV7-7, with 7 positions matching TRBD1. The sequence derives from a woman between 65 and 79 years old with acute or convalescent COVID-19. The CDR3, as DNA: TGTGCTAGCAGCCACGCAACAGGGGAGTTGGAGACCCAGTACTTC. It yields the protein CASSHATGELETQYF.